This is a list of T cell receptor beta chains from one sample in a study of Ad26.COV2.S vaccination and SARS-CoV-2 variants. The data were produced by immunoSEQ multiplex PCR, yet TCRdb's version contains in-frame clones alone and is incomplete. The repertoire has hundreds of thousands of clones, roughly 84% of them found once; the top ten carry roughly 3.1%. The sample here was peripheral blood, taken in a trial of Ad26.COV2.S vaccine versus placebo. All receptors come from a person aged 18-65 years who received the Ad26.COV2.S COVID-19 vaccine or a placebo. Both conserved end residues are part of each CDR3. The D gene is left open where the match is weak. Clone size is not always given. Where it is, it says once, few, many or a class for expanded clones.

CDR3 length,J gene,clone size,D gene,V gene,CDR3 protein,CDR3 DNA
14,TRBJ1-4,once,NA,TRBV20-1,CSASRLGRNEKLFF,TGCAGTGCTAGTAGGCTGGGTCGAAATGAAAAACTGTTTTTT
16,TRBJ2-2,NA,NA,TRBV27,CASSKMSGLNTGELFF,TGTGCCAGCAGCAAAATGTCGGGGCTGAACACCGGGGAGCTGTTTTTT
15,TRBJ1-3,few,NA,TRBV15,CATSIDRPLGNTIYF,TGTGCCACCAGCATAGACAGGCCGCTGGGAAACACCATATATTTT
14,TRBJ1-1,once,NA,TRBV7-3,CASSLTPDGERAFF,TGTGCCAGCAGCTTAACTCCGGATGGTGAGCGGGCTTTCTTT
14,TRBJ1-2,NA,NA,TRBV7-9,CASSKSGTGYGYTF,TGTGCCAGCAGCAAATCCGGGACGGGCTATGGCTACACCTTC
15,TRBJ2-7,NA,NA,TRBV30,CAWTKLGDWIYEQYF,TGTGCCTGGACCAAATTAGGGGACTGGATCTACGAGCAGTACTTC
12,TRBJ1-5,NA,NA,TRBV2,CASSEGSQPQHF,TGTGCCAGCAGTGAAGGTAGTCAGCCCCAGCATTTT
17,TRBJ2-7,NA,NA,TRBV10-3,CAISESKGGLSTYEQYF,TGTGCCATCAGTGAGTCTAAGGGGGGACTGAGCACCTACGAGCAGTACTTC
16,TRBJ2-2,NA,NA,TRBV15,CATSSPGLPNTGELFF,TGTGCCACCAGCAGCCCGGGACTTCCCAACACCGGGGAGCTGTTTTTT
17,TRBJ1-3,NA,NA,TRBV7-9,CASSLVPGTTVGNTIYF,TGTGCCAGCAGCTTGGTCCCCGGGACAACTGTCGGAAACACCATATATTTT
18,TRBJ2-3,NA,TRBD2,TRBV11-2,CATALGLAGGFSTDTQYF,TGTGCCACAGCCCTCGGGCTAGCGGGGGGTTTTAGCACAGATACGCAGTATTTT
16,TRBJ2-7,NA,TRBD2,TRBV3-1/TRBV3-2,CASSQLGLAGAYEQYF,TGTGCCAGCAGCCAACTTGGACTAGCGGGGGCCTACGAGCAGTACTTC
18,TRBJ1-1,NA,TRBD1,TRBV5-6,CASSQIRDRGFMNTEAFF,TGTGCCAGCAGCCAAATAAGGGACAGGGGCTTCATGAACACTGAAGCTTTCTTT
15,TRBJ1-2,NA,NA,TRBV6-5,CASKPLTVANYGYTF,TGTGCCAGCAAGCCGTTGACGGTAGCTAACTATGGCTACACCTTC
17,TRBJ1-5,NA,TRBD1,TRBV4-2,CASSQDPGTGRSQPQHF,TGTGCCAGCAGCCAAGATCCCGGGACAGGGAGGAGTCAGCCCCAGCATTTT
13,TRBJ2-2,NA,NA,TRBV6-5,CASISGPTGELFF,TGTGCCAGCATCTCGGGACCCACCGGGGAGCTGTTTTTT
15,TRBJ2-5,NA,TRBD1,TRBV27,CASRPGTGFGETQYF,TGTGCCAGCAGACCTGGGACAGGGTTCGGAGAGACCCAGTACTTC
15,TRBJ2-4,NA,NA,TRBV10-3,CAISESVLAKNIQYF,TGTGCCATCAGTGAGTCGGTGCTAGCCAAAAACATTCAGTACTTC
16,TRBJ2-2,NA,TRBD2,TRBV10-3,CAIQGLAGSNTGELFF,TGTGCCATCCAGGGACTAGCGGGTTCGAACACCGGGGAGCTGTTTTTT
14,TRBJ1-5,few,NA,TRBV6-5,CASSPVRGNQPQHF,TGTGCCAGCAGCCCAGTACGGGGCAATCAGCCCCAGCATTTT
14,TRBJ1-5,NA,NA,TRBV20-1,CSASIGVSAQPQHF,TGCAGTGCTAGTATTGGAGTGTCGGCTCAGCCCCAGCATTTT
15,TRBJ2-7,NA,NA,TRBV6-2/TRBV6-3,CASSLVGTRPFEQYF,TGTGCCAGCAGTCTCGTGGGGACACGGCCATTCGAGCAGTACTTC
13,TRBJ2-5,NA,NA,TRBV18,CASSPPGQETQYF,TGTGCCAGCTCACCACCGGGGCAAGAGACCCAGTACTTC
13,TRBJ1-5,once,NA,TRBV6-4,CASSDGGNQPQHF,TGTGCCAGCAGTGACGGGGGCAATCAGCCCCAGCATTTT
15,TRBJ1-1,NA,NA,TRBV5-1,CASSLGNRSRTEAFF,TGCGCCAGCAGCTTGGGTAACAGGTCGAGAACTGAAGCTTTCTTT
15,TRBJ1-1,NA,TRBD1,TRBV19,CASSPPTGEGTEAFF,TGTGCCAGTAGCCCCCCCACAGGGGAGGGCACTGAAGCTTTCTTT
15,TRBJ2-7,NA,TRBD2,TRBV5-1,CASSSRLAVPYEQYF,TGCGCCAGCAGCTCCAGACTAGCTGTGCCCTACGAGCAGTACTTC
14,TRBJ2-4,NA,TRBD1,TRBV13,CASSSDRVGNIQYF,TGTGCCAGCAGCTCCGACAGGGTAGGAAACATTCAGTACTTC